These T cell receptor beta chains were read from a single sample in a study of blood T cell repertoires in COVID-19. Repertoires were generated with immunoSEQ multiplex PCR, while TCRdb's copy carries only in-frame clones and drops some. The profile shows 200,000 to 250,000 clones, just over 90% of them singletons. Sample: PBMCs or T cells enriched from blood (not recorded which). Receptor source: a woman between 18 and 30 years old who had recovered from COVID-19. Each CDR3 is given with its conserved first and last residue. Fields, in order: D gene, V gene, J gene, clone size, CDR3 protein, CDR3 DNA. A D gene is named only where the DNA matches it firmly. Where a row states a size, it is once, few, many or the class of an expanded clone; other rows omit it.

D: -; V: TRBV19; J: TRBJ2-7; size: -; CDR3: CASSMRGLGEQYF; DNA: TGTGCCAGTAGTATGCGGGGCTTGGGCGAGCAGTACTTC
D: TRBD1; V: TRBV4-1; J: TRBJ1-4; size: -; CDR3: CASSQGTGTFEKLFF; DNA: TGCGCCAGCAGCCAGGGGACAGGGACATTTGAAAAACTGTTTTTT
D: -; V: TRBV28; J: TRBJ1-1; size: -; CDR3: CASSSWGVGAFF; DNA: TGTGCCAGCAGTTCCTGGGGGGTCGGAGCTTTCTTT
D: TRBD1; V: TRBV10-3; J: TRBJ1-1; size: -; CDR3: CATGQGSEAFF; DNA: TGTGCCACCGGACAGGGCTCTGAAGCTTTCTTT
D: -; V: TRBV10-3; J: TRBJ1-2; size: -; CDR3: CAMGSFNYGYTF; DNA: TGTGCCATGGGGAGCTTCAACTATGGCTACACCTTC
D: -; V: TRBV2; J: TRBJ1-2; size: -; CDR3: CASSEGSTHGYTF; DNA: TGTGCCAGCAGTGAGGGCAGCACACATGGCTACACCTTC
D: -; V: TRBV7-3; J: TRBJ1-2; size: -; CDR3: CASSLIGSAGPREGYTF; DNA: TGTGCCAGCAGCTTAATCGGGTCGGCAGGTCCAAGGGAGGGCTACACCTTC
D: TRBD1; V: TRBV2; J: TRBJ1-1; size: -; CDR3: CATRQDRINTEAFF; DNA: TGTGCCACCCGACAGGACAGGATTAACACTGAAGCTTTCTTT
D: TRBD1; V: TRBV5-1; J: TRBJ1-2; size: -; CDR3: CASSTPGQAFYGYTF; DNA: TGCGCCAGCAGCACACCGGGACAGGCGTTCTATGGCTACACCTTC
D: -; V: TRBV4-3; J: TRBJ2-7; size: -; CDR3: CASSQDTDRGEQYF; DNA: TGCGCCAGCAGCCAAGATACCGACCGGGGTGAGCAGTACTTC
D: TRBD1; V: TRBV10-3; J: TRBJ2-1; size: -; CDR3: CALRTGGENEQFF; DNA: TGTGCCCTTCGGACAGGGGGCGAAAATGAGCAGTTCTTC
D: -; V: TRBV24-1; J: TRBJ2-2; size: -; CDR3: CATSDRDFDTGELFF; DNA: TGTGCCACCAGTGATCGGGACTTTGACACCGGGGAGCTGTTTTTT
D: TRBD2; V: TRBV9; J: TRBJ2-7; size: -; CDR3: CASSVGVSGGFYEQYF; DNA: TGTGCCAGCAGCGTAGGTGTTAGCGGGGGTTTCTACGAGCAGTACTTC
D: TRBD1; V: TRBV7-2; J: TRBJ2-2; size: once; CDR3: CASSPGQRNTGELFF; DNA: TGTGCCAGCAGCCCGGGACAGAGGAACACCGGGGAGCTGTTTTTT
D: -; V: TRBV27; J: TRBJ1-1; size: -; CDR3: CASSLSAISGSEAFF; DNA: TGTGCCAGCAGTTTAAGTGCTATCTCTGGTTCTGAAGCTTTCTTT
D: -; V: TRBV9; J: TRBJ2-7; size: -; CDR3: CAPCKGAAYEQYF; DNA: TGTGCCCCGTGTAAAGGGGCCGCCTACGAGCAGTACTTC
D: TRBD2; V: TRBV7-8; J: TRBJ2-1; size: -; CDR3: CASSSSGGARRRESGAEQFF; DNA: TGTGCCAGCAGCTCCTCGGGGGGGGCAAGGCGGCGGGAGAGTGGCGCTGAGCAGTTCTTC
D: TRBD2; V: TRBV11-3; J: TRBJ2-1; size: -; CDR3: CASSLRDGRGDNEQFF; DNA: TGTGCCAGCAGCTTGCGGGACGGACGGGGGGACAATGAGCAGTTCTTC
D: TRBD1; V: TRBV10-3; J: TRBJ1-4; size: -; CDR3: CAIGLTGGGIEKLFF; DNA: TGTGCCATCGGACTCACAGGGGGCGGAATTGAAAAACTGTTTTTT
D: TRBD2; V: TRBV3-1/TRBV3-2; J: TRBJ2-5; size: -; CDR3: CASSLTGSGREETQYF; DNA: TGTGCCAGCAGCCTCACGGGGAGCGGGAGGGAAGAGACCCAGTACTTC
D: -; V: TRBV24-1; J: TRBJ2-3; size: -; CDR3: CATRDLTDTQYF; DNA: TGTGCCACCAGGGATCTCACAGATACGCAGTATTTT
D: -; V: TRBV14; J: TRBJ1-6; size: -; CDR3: CASSHSPHSPLHF; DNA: TGTGCCAGCAGCCACAGTCCCCATTCACCCCTCCACTTT
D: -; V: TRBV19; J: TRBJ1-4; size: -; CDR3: CASTTGRANEKLFF; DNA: TGTGCCAGTACCACAGGGAGGGCTAATGAAAAACTGTTTTTT
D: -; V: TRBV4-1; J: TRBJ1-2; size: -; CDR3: CASSQADSGYYGYTF; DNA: TGCGCCAGCAGCCAAGCAGATTCGGGATACTATGGCTACACCTTC
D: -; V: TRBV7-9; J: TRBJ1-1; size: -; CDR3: CASRFPGGTQAFF; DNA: TGTGCCAGCAGATTTCCTGGTGGGACACAAGCTTTCTTT
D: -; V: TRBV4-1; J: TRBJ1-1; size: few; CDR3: CASSQAGGRITEAFF; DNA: TGCGCCAGCAGCCAAGCGGGGGGACGGATCACTGAAGCTTTCTTT
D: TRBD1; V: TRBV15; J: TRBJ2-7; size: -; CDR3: CATSRSGGQGLQYF; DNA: TGTGCCACCAGCAGGTCGGGGGGACAGGGGTTGCAGTACTTC
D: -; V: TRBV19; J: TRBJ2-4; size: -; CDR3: CASSIRGINIQYF; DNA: TGTGCCAGTAGTATTCGGGGGATAAACATTCAGTACTTC
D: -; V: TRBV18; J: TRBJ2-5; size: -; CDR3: CASSPGQQETQYF; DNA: TGTGCCAGCTCACCAGGGCAGCAAGAGACCCAGTACTTC
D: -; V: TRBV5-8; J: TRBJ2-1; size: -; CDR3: CASSLERNEQFF; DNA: TGTGCCAGCAGCTTGGAGAGGAATGAGCAGTTCTTC
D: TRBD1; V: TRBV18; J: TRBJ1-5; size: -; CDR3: CASSPGTGLDGPQHF; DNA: TGTGCCAGCTCCCCCGGGACAGGGCTCGATGGGCCCCAGCATTTT
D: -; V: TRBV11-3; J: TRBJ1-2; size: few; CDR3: CASSSEGPSIYGYTF; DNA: TGTGCCAGCAGCTCGGAGGGGCCCTCCATCTATGGCTACACCTTC
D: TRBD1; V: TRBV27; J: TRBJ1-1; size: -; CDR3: CASSQDRGRPAFF; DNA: TGTGCCAGCAGCCAGGACAGGGGGCGCCCGGCTTTCTTT
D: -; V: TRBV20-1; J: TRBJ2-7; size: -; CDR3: CSVKPGFEQYF; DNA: TGCAGTGTGAAGCCCGGGTTCGAGCAGTACTTC
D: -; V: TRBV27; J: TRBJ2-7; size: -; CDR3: CASSFSPAAYEQYF; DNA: TGTGCCAGCAGTTTCTCTCCTGCGGCGTACGAGCAGTACTTC
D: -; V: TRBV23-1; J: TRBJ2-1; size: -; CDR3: CASLFLVPLIYNEQFF; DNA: TGCGCCAGCCTTTTTCTAGTCCCCCTTATCTACAATGAGCAGTTCTTC
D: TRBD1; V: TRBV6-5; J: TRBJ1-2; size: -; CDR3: CASSPGTVYGYTF; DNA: TGTGCCAGCAGTCCCGGGACAGTCTATGGCTACACCTTC
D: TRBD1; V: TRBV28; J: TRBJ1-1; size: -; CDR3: CASSTDRGTNTEAFF; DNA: TGTGCCAGCAGTACGGACAGGGGGACTAACACTGAAGCTTTCTTT
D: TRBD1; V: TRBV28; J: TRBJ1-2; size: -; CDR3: CASRPGQGVYGYTF; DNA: TGTGCCAGCAGACCCGGACAGGGGGTCTATGGCTACACCTTC
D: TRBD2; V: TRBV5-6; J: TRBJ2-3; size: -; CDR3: CASSPVGGTSGPGAQYF; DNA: TGTGCCAGCAGCCCCGTCGGCGGGACTAGCGGCCCCGGCGCGCAGTATTTT
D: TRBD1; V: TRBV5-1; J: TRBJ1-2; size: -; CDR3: CASSQDRMDGYTF; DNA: TGCGCCAGCAGCCAGGACAGGATGGATGGCTACACCTTC
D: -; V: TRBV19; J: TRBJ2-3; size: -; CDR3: CASSIPQVADTQYF; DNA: TGTGCCAGTAGTATACCCCAGGTAGCAGATACGCAGTATTTT
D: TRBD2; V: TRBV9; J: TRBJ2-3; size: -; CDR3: CASSVREGRTDTQYF; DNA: TGTGCCAGCAGCGTACGGGAGGGCCGGACAGATACGCAGTATTTT
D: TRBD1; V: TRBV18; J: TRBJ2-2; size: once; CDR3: CASSPGTGNTGELFF; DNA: TGTGCCAGCTCACCTGGGACAGGGAATACCGGGGAGCTGTTTTTT
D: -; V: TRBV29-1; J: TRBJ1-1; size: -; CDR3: CSVGEGRMNTEAFF; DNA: TGCAGCGTGGGGGAGGGCCGCATGAACACTGAAGCTTTCTTT
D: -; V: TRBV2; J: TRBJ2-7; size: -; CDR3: CASSGQYEQYF; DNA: TGTGCCAGCAGTGGACAGTACGAGCAGTACTTC